This T cell receptor beta chain was recorded in a study of post-analysis software for immune sequencing data. Overall study: As for disease course, relapsing-remitting, secondary progressive and progressive-relapsing multiple sclerosis were all included. Findings and limits, study-wide: Diversity measured as normalized Chao1 was significantly lower in multiple sclerosis patients than in controls. Strong co-clustering by F measure linked samples that shared a preparation batch.

The TCR beta cDNA libraries contained unique molecular identifiers. Researchers reported roughly 0.5 million cDNA molecules coming from approximately 0.95 to 9.8 million T cells. MiXCR, applied by TCRdb to the PCR reads, yields one record per CDR3 protein. Among roughly 600,000 distinct CDR3 sequences, about 44% were seen once, and the ten largest hold under 2%. In its sample, this clonotype was seen many times. What it binds is not known. Sequenced input: blood. The TCR originated in a girl aged 5-17 years with multiple sclerosis.

The CDR3 DNA sequence: TGCAGCGTTGCGGCCAGCGGAGAAGAGACCCAGTACTTC. Translation gives CSVAASGEETQYF. J is TRBJ2-5 and V is TRBV29-1; possible D gene TRBD2, 5 bases. Germline CDR1 reads SQVTM; CDR2 reads ANQGSEA. V shed 4 bases and J shed 3 bases, with 12 bases lying between them. The CDR3 has 13 residues.